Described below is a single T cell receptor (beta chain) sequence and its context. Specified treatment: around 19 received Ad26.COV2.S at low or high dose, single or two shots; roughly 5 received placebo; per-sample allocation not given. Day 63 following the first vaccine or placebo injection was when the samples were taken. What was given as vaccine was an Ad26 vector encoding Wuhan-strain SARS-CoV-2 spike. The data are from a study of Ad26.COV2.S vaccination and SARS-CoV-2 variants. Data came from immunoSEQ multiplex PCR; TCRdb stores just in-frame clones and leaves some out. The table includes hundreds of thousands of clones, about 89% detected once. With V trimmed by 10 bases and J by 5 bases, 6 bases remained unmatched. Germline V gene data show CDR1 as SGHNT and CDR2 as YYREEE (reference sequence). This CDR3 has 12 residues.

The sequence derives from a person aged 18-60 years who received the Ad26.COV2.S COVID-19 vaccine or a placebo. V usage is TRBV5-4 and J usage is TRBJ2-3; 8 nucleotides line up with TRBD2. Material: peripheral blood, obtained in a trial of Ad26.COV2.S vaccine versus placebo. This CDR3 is CAGGRLEDTQYF. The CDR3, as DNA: TGTGCCGGCGGGAGGTTAGAAGATACGCAGTATTTT.